A selection of T cell receptor beta chains follows, all from one sample in a study of PD-L1 blockade in urothelial cancer. Sequenced by immunoSEQ multiplex PCR; TCRdb stores in-frame clones only, minus some. Here the sample spans some 46,000 clones, around 82% being singletons. Material: PBMCs, obtained around atezolizumab (anti-PD-L1) treatment. The origin of the receptors is a man in his sixties with urothelial cancer. CDR3s include the opening cysteine and the closing phenylalanine or tryptophan. Each record gives: D gene, V gene, clone size, J gene, CDR3 DNA, CDR3 protein. The D gene is left open where the match is weak. Clone size is not always given. Where it is, it says once, few, many or a class for expanded clones.

TRBD2	TRBV5-5	NA	TRBJ2-1	TGTGCCAGCAGCTTGAGTCTAGCGGGTGGCTACAATGAGCAGTTCTTC	CASSLSLAGGYNEQFF
TRBD2	TRBV4-2	NA	TRBJ2-3	TGTGCCAGCAGCCGAGAGGGGCTAGCGGGGGGGACCTTTAGCACAGATACGCAGTATTTT	CASSREGLAGGTFSTDTQYF
NA	TRBV5-1	NA	TRBJ2-2	TGCGCCAGCAGCCAGAGGGTACTATTGAACACCGGGGAGCTGTTTTTT	CASSQRVLLNTGELFF
NA	TRBV21-1	once	TRBJ1-5	TGTGCCAGCAGCAGTGACCGGGACAGGGCCTTTTATAGCAATCAGCCCCAGCATTTT	CASSSDRDRAFYSNQPQHF
TRBD2	TRBV28	NA	TRBJ2-1	TGTGCCAGCAGCTCCCCCCTAGCGGGGACATACAATGAGCAGTTCTTC	CASSSPLAGTYNEQFF
NA	TRBV27	NA	TRBJ2-3	TGTGCCAGCAGTTTAGGGGACTCAGCAGATACGCAGTATTTT	CASSLGDSADTQYF
NA	TRBV10-3	NA	TRBJ1-2	TGTGCCATCAGTGAAAGAACGGAGAAGGGCTACACCTTC	CAISERTEKGYTF
NA	TRBV5-6	NA	TRBJ2-1	TGTGCCAGCAGCTTATCAGGAAACAATGAGCAGTTCTTC	CASSLSGNNEQFF
TRBD1	TRBV13	NA	TRBJ1-4	TGTGCCAGCAGAAATGTAAGACAGGGAAATGAAAAACTGTTTTTT	CASRNVRQGNEKLFF
TRBD1	TRBV10-2	few	TRBJ2-7	TGCGCCAGCTCGGACAGGGGGAGTAAGTGGGCCTACGAGCAGTACTTC	CASSDRGSKWAYEQYF
TRBD1	TRBV12-5	NA	TRBJ1-1	TGTGCTAGTGGCCAAGACAGGGGCGAAGCTTTCTTT	CASGQDRGEAFF
NA	TRBV5-4	NA	TRBJ1-2	TGTGCCAGCACTATCACTCCCTCCCTCTATGGCTACACCTTC	CASTITPSLYGYTF
NA	TRBV13	NA	TRBJ1-2	TGTGCCAGCAGCTTTGGACGCCGAGGGGGTCTTTACTATGGCTACACCTTC	CASSFGRRGGLYYGYTF
NA	TRBV11-2	few	TRBJ2-7	TGTGCCAGCAGTTATCGTGACAGCATCTCCTACGAGCAGTACTTC	CASSYRDSISYEQYF
NA	TRBV6-5	NA	TRBJ2-3	TGTGCCAGCAGTTACGACAGGCGAACAACAGATACGCAGTATTTT	CASSYDRRTTDTQYF
TRBD1	TRBV5-1	NA	TRBJ2-7	TGCGCCAGCAGCTGGGGACAGGGTGCAGTAGTTGACCAGTACTTC	CASSWGQGAVVDQYF
TRBD1	TRBV2	NA	TRBJ1-4	TGTGCCAGCAGCGCGGGACAGGGGGCGCTGGGAAAACTGTTTTTT	CASSAGQGALGKLFF
TRBD2	TRBV7-2	once	TRBJ2-1	TGTGCCAGCATCCGACTAGCGGGTTTCGATGAGCAGTTCTTC	CASIRLAGFDEQFF
NA	TRBV9	NA	TRBJ1-2	TGTGCCAGCAGCTTGGAAGGGCGGGCTAACTATGGCTACACCTTC	CASSLEGRANYGYTF
TRBD2	TRBV7-6	few	TRBJ2-5	TGTGCCAGCAGCTTAAAAGCGGGGGGCTGGGAGACCCAGTACTTC	CASSLKAGGWETQYF
TRBD1	TRBV15	NA	TRBJ2-6	TGTGCCACCAGCAGAGGGGACAGCACTGGGGCCAACGTCCTGACTTTC	CATSRGDSTGANVLTF
TRBD1	TRBV9	NA	TRBJ1-5	TGTGCCAGCAGCGTAGGGACAGGGGGCAATCAGCCCCAGCATTTT	CASSVGTGGNQPQHF
TRBD1	TRBV11-1	NA	TRBJ2-2	TGTGCCAGCAGCCCACGGACAGGGGTAGTGACCGGGGAGCTGTTTTTT	CASSPRTGVVTGELFF
TRBD1	TRBV7-2	NA	TRBJ2-3	TGTGCCAGCAGCGTGGGACAGGGGGTGGCAGATACGCAGTATTTT	CASSVGQGVADTQYF
NA	TRBV10-3	NA	TRBJ2-2	TGTGCCATCAGTGGCCCCTCGGACAGTATGGGGACCGGGGAGCTGTTTTTT	CAISGPSDSMGTGELFF
TRBD1	TRBV6-5	many	TRBJ1-2	TGTGCCAGCAGTCCAAGACAGGGGGCGATGTATGGCTACACCTTC	CASSPRQGAMYGYTF
NA	TRBV21-1	NA	TRBJ2-7	TGTGCCACGTCCTACGAGCAGTACTTC	CATSYEQYF
TRBD1	TRBV7-2	NA	TRBJ2-5	TGTGCCAGCAGCTTAGGGACAGGGCGGGCCGGAGAGACCCAGTACTTC	CASSLGTGRAGETQYF
NA	TRBV7-8	once	TRBJ1-5	TGTGCCAGCAGCTTAGGACTGGGTAGCAATCAGCCCCAGCATTTT	CASSLGLGSNQPQHF
NA	TRBV2	NA	TRBJ2-1	TGTGCCGCGATTCCGGGACAACACTACAATGAGCAGTTCTTC	CAAIPGQHYNEQFF
NA	TRBV10-3	NA	TRBJ2-2	TGTGCCATCAGTGAGTCCGGGAGGGGGCAAAACACCGGGGAGCTGTTTTTT	CAISESGRGQNTGELFF
TRBD1	TRBV28	NA	TRBJ1-4	TGTGCCAGCAGTCACACTCTAGGACGGGACAGGGAATATGAAAAACTGTTTTTT	CASSHTLGRDREYEKLFF
TRBD1	TRBV7-6	many	TRBJ2-7	TGTGCCAGCAGCTTAGTCGTTTTGGGACAGGCCACCTACGAGCAGTACTTC	CASSLVVLGQATYEQYF
TRBD1	TRBV10-3	NA	TRBJ1-5	TGTGCCATCAAGGACAGGGAAGGGGGCCAGCCCCAGCATTTT	CAIKDREGGQPQHF
TRBD1	TRBV25-1	NA	TRBJ2-7	TGTGCCAGCAGTGAACCCGGACAGGGAAGGAACGAGCAGTACTTC	CASSEPGQGRNEQYF
NA	TRBV15	NA	TRBJ2-1	TGTGCCACCAGCAGAGAGCAAGCCCGTAATGAGCAGTTCTTC	CATSREQARNEQFF
NA	TRBV7-2	NA	TRBJ2-1	TGTGCCAGCAGCCCGACTAGTGGACTCAATGAGCAGTTCTTC	CASSPTSGLNEQFF
NA	TRBV10-1	NA	TRBJ2-7	TGCGCCAGCAGTGAGTCTGGGGGCGCCTACGAGCAGTACTTC	CASSESGGAYEQYF
TRBD1	TRBV29-1	once	TRBJ2-5	TGCAGCGTTGAAAGTGGGCAGGGGGCAGCTCGGGAGACCCAGTACTTC	CSVESGQGAARETQYF
TRBD2	TRBV4-1	NA	TRBJ2-3	TGCGCCAGCAGCCATCTCCAGCGGGGGGGCACAGATACGCAGTATTTT	CASSHLQRGGTDTQYF
NA	TRBV11-2	NA	TRBJ2-3	TGTGCCAGCAGCAGCACTAGCAGAGGCACAGATACGCAGTATTTT	CASSSTSRGTDTQYF